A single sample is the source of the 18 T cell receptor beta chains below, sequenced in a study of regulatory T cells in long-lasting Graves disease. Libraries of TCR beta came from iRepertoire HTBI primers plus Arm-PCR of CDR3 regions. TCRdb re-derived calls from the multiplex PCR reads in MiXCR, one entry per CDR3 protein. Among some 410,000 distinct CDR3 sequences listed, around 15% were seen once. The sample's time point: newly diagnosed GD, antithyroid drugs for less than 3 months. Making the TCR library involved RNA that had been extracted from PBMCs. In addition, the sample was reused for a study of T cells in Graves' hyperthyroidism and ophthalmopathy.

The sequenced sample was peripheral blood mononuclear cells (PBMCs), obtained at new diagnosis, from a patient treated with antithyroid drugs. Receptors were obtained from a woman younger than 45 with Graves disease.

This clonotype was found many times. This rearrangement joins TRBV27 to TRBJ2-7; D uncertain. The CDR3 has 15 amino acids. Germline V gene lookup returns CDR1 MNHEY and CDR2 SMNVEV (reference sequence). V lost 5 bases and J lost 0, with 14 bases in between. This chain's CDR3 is CASSADQISSYEQYF. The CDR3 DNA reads TGTGCCAGCAGTGCGGACCAGATTAGCTCCTACGAGCAGTACTTC.

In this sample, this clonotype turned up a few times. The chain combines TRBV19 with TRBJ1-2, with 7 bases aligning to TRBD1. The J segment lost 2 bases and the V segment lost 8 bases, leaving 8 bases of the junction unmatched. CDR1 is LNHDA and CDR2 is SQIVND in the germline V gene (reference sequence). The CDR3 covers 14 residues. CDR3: CASRNRGVNYGYTF. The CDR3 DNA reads TGTGCCAGTCGAAACAGGGGCGTAAACTATGGCTACACCTTC.

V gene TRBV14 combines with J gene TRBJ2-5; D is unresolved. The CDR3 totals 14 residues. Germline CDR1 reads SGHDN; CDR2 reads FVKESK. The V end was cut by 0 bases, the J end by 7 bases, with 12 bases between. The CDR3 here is CASSQDGRLGTQYF. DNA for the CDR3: TGTGCCAGCAGCCAAGATGGCCGCCTCGGGACCCAGTACTTC. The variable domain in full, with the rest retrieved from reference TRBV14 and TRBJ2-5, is EAGVTQFPSHSVIEKGQTVTLRCDPISGHDNLYWYRRVMGKEIKFLLHFVKESKQDESGMPNNRFLAERTGGTYSTLKVQPAELEDSGVYFCASSQDGRLGTQYFGPGTRLLVL.

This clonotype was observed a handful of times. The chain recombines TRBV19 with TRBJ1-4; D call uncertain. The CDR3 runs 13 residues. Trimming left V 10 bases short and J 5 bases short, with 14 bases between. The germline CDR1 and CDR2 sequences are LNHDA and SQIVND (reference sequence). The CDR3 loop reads CATNRRVNEKLFF. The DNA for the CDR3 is TGTGCCACGAATCGAAGGGTGAATGAAAAACTGTTTTTT. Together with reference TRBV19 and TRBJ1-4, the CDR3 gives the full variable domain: DGGITQSPKYLFRKEGQNVTLSCEQNLNHDAMYWYRQDPGQGLRLIYYSQIVNDFQKGDIAEGYSVSREKKESFPLTVTSAQKNPTAFYLCATNRRVNEKLFFGSGTQLSVL.

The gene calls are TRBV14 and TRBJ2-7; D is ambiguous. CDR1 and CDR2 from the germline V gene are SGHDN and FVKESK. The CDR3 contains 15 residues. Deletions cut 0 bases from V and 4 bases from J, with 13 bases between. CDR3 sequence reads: CASSQEPQRSYEQYF. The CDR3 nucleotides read TGTGCCAGCAGCCAAGAACCCCAAAGGAGTTACGAGCAGTACTTC.

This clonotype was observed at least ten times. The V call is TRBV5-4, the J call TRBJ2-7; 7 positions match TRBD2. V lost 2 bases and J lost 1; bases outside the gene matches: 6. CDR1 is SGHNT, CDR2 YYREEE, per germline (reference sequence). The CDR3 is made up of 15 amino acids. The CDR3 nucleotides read TGTGCCAGCAGCTTCGGTAGCGGGTTATCCTACGAGCAGTACTTC. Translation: CASSFGSGLSYEQYF.

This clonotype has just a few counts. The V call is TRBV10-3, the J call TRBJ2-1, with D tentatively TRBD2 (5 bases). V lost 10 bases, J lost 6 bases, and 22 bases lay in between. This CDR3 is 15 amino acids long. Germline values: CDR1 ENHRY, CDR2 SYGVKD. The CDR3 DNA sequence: TGTGCCACCCTTGACACGCGAGAACGGGGCAATGAGCAGTTCTTC. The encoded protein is CATLDTRERGNEQFF.

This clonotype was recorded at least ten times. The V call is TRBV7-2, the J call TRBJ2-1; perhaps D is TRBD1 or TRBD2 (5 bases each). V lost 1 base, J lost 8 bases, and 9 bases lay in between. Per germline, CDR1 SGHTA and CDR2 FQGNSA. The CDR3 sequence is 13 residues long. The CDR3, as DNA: TGTGCCAGCAGCTTAGTGGTGGGGGATGAGCAGTTCTTC. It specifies CASSLVVGDEQFF.

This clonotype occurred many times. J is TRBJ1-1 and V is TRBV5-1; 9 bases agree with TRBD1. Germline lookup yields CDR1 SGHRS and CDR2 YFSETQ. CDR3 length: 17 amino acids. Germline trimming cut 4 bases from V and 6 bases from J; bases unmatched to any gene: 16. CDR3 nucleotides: TGCGCCAGCAGCGTGGGCTATACAGGGGGCTATAGCGCTGAAGCTTTCTTT. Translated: CASSVGYTGGYSAEAFF.

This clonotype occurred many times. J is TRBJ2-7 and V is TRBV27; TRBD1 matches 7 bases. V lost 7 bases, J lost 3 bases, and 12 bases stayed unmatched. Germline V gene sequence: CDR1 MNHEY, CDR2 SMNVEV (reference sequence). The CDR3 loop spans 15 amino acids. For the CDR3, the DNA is TGTGCCAGCATGGGCGGTGGCAGGGGGTTCTACGAGCAGTACTTC. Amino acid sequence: CASMGGGRGFYEQYF.

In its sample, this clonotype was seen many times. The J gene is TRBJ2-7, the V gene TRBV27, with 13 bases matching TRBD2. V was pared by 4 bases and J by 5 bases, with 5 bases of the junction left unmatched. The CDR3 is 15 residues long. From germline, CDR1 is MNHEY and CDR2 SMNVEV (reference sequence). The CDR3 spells CASSWTSGRVDEQYF. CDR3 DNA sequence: TGTGCCAGCAGTTGGACTAGCGGGAGAGTAGACGAGCAGTACTTC.

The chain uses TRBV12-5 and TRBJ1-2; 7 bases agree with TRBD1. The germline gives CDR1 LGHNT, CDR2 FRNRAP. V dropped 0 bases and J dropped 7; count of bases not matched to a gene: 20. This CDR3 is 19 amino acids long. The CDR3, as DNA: TGTGCTAGTGGTTTGGTACGGAGTTTGAGGGACAGCAGAAACGTTGGCTACACCTTC. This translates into CASGLVRSLRDSRNVGYTF.

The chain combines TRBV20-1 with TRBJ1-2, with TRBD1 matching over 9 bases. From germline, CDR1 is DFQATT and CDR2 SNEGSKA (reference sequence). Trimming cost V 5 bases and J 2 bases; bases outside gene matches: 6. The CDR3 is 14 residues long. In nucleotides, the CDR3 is TGCAGTGCTGCGGGACAGGGTCCAAACTATGGCTACACCTTC. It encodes CSAAGQGPNYGYTF.

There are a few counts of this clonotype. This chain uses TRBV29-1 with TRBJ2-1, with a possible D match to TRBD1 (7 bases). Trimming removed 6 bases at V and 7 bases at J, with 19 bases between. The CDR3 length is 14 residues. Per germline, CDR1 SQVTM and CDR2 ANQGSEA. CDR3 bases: TGCAGCGTCGGTGGAGGGGGCGCGGGGAATGAGCAGTTCTTC. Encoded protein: CSVGGGGAGNEQFF.

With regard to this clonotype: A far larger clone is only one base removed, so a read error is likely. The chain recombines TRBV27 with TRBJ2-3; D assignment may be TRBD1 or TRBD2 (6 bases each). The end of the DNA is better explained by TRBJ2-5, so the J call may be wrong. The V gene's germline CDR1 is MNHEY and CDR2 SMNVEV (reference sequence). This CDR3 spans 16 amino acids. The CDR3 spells CASRNWGRGGIETQYF. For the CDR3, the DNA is TGTGCCAGCAGGAACTGGGGGCGGGGTGGTATAGAGACCCAGTACTTC.

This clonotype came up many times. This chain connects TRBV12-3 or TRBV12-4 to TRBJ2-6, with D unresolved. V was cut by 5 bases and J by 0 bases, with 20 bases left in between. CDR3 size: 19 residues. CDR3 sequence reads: CASSVPLTRVSSGANVLTF. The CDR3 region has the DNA TGTGCCAGCAGTGTTCCCTTGACAAGGGTTTCCTCTGGGGCCAACGTCCTGACTTTC.

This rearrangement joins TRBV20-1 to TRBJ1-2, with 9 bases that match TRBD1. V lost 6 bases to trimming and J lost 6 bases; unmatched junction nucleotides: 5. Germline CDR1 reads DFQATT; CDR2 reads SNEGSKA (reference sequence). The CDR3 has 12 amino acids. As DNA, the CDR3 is TGCAGTGCCGGGGACAGGGTCGATGGCTACACCTTC. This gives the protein CSAGDRVDGYTF.

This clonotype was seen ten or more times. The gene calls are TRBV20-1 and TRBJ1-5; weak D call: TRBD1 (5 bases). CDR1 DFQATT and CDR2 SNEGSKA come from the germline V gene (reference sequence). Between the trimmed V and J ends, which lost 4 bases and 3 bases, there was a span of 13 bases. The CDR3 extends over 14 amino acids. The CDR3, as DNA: TGCAGTGCTAAGGACCTAGGGGCCAATCAGCCCCAGCATTTT. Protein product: CSAKDLGANQPQHF.